The clone carrying this T cell receptor beta chain appeared a few times. One junction end disagrees with the germline gene, perhaps due to a read error. TCR beta CDR3 regions were amplified from RNA. A set of HTBI primers served as the primers for a first-round RT-PCR of the TCR CDR3. One entry per CDR3 protein results from TCRdb running MiXCR on the multiplex PCR reads. The profile shows about 46,000 distinct CDR3 sequences, over 45% of them singletons. The data were taken from a study of T cells in Graves' hyperthyroidism and ophthalmopathy. The CDR3 has 14 amino acids. The germline V gene encodes CDR1 SGHNT and CDR2 YYREEE (reference sequence).

This clonotype originated in a woman in her fifties or sixties with Graves' hyperthyroidism. The chain links TRBV5-4 to TRBJ1-1, with 7 bases lining up with TRBD1. The specimen sequenced was peripheral blood or thyroid tissue (not recorded which). The chain's CDR3 is CASSLDRLEGEAFF. The CDR3 DNA reads TGTGCCAGCAGTTTGGACAGGTTGGAGGGTGAAGCTTTCTTT. The whole variable domain, remainder taken from reference TRBV5-4 and TRBJ1-1, is ETGVTQSPTHLIKTRGQQVTLRCSSQSGHNTVSWYQQALGQGPQFIFQYYREEENGRGNFPPRFSGLQFPNYSSELNVNALELDDSALYLCASSLDRLEGEAFFGQGTRLTVV.